This T cell receptor (beta chain) was sequenced for a study of cytomegalovirus exposure and HLA in healthy donors. Libraries were prepared by immunoSEQ multiplex PCR; TCRdb keeps only in-frame clonotypes and omits some of them. This sample has around 91,000 clones; approximately 93% occur once, and the top ten carry about 1.1%. From the approximately 110-subject validation cohort, which was separate from the approximately 700-subject first cohort, the donors were drawn. As concerns this clone: Antigen unknown.

Whole-study findings and limits: A few of the chains that were CMV-associated were confirmed in vitro to be specific for CMV antigens. Many donors carried some public TCRs, although rarity characterized most TCR sequences.

The sample consisted of PBMCs. The receptor was isolated from a woman younger than 45 in good health and CMV-seropositive.

The CDR3 protein is CASSLWQALSGNTIYF. The CDR3 DNA sequence: TGTGCCAGCAGTTTATGGCAGGCCCTCTCTGGAAACACCATATATTTT. The chain recombines TRBV28 with TRBJ1-3; D is ambiguous. Germline V lookup: CDR1 MDHEN, CDR2 SYDVKM. Trimming cost V 0 bases and J 0 bases, with 9 bases left between them. This CDR3 spans 16 amino acids.